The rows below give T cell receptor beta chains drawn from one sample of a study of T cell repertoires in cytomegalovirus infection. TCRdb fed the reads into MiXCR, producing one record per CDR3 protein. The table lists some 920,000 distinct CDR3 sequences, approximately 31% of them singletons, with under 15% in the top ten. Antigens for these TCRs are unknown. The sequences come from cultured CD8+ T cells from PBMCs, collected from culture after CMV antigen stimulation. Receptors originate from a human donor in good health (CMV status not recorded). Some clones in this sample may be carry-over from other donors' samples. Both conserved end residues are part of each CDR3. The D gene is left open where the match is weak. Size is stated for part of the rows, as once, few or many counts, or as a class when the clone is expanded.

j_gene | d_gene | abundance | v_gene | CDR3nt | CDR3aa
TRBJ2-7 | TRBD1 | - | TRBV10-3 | TGTGCCGTTGCTATAACCGGGACAGGGAGCCACGAGCAGTACTTC | CAVAITGTGSHEQYF
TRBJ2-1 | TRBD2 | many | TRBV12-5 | TGTGCTAGTGGTTTAGGCGGGGGGTACAATGAGCAGTTCTTC | CASGLGGGYNEQFF
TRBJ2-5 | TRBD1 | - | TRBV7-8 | TGTGCCAGCAGCTTATATGGGACAGGGGGCGCGGAGACCCAGTACTTC | CASSLYGTGGAETQYF
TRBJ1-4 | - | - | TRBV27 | TGTGCCAGCAGTCTACCCGGAACGAGGGGGGAACTGTTTTTT | CASSLPGTRGELFF
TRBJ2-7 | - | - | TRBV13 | TGTGCCAGCAGTCCCCGGAGGGGGTTCTCCTACGAGCAGTACTTC | CASSPRRGFSYEQYF
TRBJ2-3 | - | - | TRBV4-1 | TGCGCCAGCAGCCAAGTCGGGACCCCGCACACAGATACGCAGTATTTT | CASSQVGTPHTDTQYF
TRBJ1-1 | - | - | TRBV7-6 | TGTGCCAGCAGCTTAGCGGAGGGAGATCGAGCTTTCTTT | CASSLAEGDRAFF
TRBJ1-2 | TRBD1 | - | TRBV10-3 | TGTGCCATCAGTGGTTGGGGGAGGACAGGGGATGCATCGAACTATGGCTACACCTTC | CAISGWGRTGDASNYGYTF
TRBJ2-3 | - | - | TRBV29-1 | TGCAGCGTTGTAGGGGCCTCCATTCTTGATACGCAGTATTTT | CSVVGASILDTQYF
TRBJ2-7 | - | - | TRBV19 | TGTGCCAGTAGTGTCCGGGAGAATTACTACGAGCAGTACTTC | CASSVRENYYEQYF
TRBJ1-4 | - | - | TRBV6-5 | TGTGCCAGCAGTTACTCGGGACCATCGGTTGAAAAACTGTTTTTT | CASSYSGPSVEKLFF
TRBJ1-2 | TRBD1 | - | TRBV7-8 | TGTGCCAGCAGCTTTCAAAGGACAGGGATGGATTACTACACCTTC | CASSFQRTGMDYYTF
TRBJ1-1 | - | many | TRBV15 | TGTGCCACCAGCAGAGATGAAGGGGCATTGAACACTGAAGCTTTCTTT | CATSRDEGALNTEAFF
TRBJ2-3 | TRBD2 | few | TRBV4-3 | TGCGCCAGCAGCCAAGAAAGCACTAGCGCTAGCACAGATACGCAGTATTTT | CASSQESTSASTDTQYF
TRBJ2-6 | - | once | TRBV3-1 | TGTGCCAGCAGCCAAGAAGTGGGGTTTCCTAACTCTGGGGCCAACGTCCTGACTTTC | CASSQEVGFPNSGANVLTF
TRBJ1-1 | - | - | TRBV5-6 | TGTGCCAGCACCCCCCCTGGAAACCTGAATGCTTTCTTT | CASTPPGNLNAFF
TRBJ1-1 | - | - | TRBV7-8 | TGTGCCAGCAGCTACCTGGGGCGGAGCGACACTGAAGCTTTCTTT | CASSYLGRSDTEAFF
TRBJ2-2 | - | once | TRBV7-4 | TGTGCCAGCAGCTTAAGCAGGATAACGGGCACCGGGGAGCTGTTTTTT | CASSLSRITGTGELFF
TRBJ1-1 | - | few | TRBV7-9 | TGTGCCAGCAGCTCCCTCGGGACTGAAGCTTTCTTT | CASSSLGTEAFF
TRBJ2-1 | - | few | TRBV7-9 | TGTGCCAGCAGCTTAGTCGGGGTCTCCTACAATGAGCAGTTCTTC | CASSLVGVSYNEQFF
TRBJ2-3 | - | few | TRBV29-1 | TGCAGCGTTCCCGGGATCTTCACAGATACGCAGTATTTT | CSVPGIFTDTQYF
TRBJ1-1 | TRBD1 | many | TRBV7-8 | TGTGCCAGCAGCTATTGGGGACAGATGAACACTGAAGCTTTCTTT | CASSYWGQMNTEAFF
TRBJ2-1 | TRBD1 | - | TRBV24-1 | TGTGCCACCAGTGATACGGGACAGGACAACGGTGAGCAGTTCTTC | CATSDTGQDNGEQFF
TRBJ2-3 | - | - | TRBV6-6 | TGTGCCAGCAGTTACCCAGGGGAAGATACGCAGTATTTT | CASSYPGEDTQYF
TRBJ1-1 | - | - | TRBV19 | TGTGCCAGTACCCATTCGGGGGGCAGCACTGAAGCTTTCTTT | CASTHSGGSTEAFF
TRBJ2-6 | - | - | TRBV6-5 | TGTGCCAGCGATGTAAGCTCTGGGGCCAACGTCCTGACTTTC | CASDVSSGANVLTF
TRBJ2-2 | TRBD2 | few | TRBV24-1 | TGTGCCACCAGTGATTCGCGGGGGGCCGACACCGGGGAGCTGTTTTTT | CATSDSRGADTGELFF
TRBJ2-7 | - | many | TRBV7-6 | TGTGCCAGCAGCCCCGGGCAGAGAGGGTGGCAGTACTTC | CASSPGQRGWQYF
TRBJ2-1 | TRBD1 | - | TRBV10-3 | TGTGCCATCAGTGACGACAGGGGCCTCAAGACCCCTGAGCAGTTCTTC | CAISDDRGLKTPEQFF